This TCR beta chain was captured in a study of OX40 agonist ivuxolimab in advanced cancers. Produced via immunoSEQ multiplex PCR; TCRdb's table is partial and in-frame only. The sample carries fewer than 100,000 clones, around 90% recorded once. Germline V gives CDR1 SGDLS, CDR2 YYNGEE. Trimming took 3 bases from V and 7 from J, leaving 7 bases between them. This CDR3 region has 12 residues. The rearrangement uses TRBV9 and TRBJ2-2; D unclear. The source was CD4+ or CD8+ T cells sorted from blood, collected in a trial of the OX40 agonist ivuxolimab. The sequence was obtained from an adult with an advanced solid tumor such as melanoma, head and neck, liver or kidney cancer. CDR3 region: CASSGVVGELFF. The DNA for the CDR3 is TGTGCCAGCAGCGGAGTCGTCGGGGAGCTGTTTTTT.